Presented here are 23 T cell receptor beta chains from one specimen sequenced in a study of shared clonotypes between healthy human individuals. CD45RO-negative cells were positively selected for CCR7, leaving out terminally differentiated effector memory CD45RA+ cells. Assay: immunoSEQ multiplex PCR; the TCRdb copy retains only in-frame clones and omits some. The data hold under 2,000,000 clones, with over 85% observed a single time. The sequencing input was naive CD8+ T cells sorted from blood. The source is a man between 18 and 29 years old in good health.

V and J are TRBV10-2 and TRBJ2-7; 9 bases are a match to TRBD1. The V gene end was trimmed by 6 bases and the J gene end by 3 bases; junction bases not matched to a gene: 9. CDR3 length: 15 amino acids. In germline, CDR1 is WSHSY, CDR2 SAAADI. DNA of the CDR3: TGCGCCAGCAGCGATGTACCGGGACAGGGCTACGAGCAGTACTTC. Its translation is CASSDVPGQGYEQYF.

This clone appeared once. This chain links TRBV19 with TRBJ2-2, with 11 bases aligning to TRBD2. The V and J ends lost 7 bases and 5 bases, in that order; junction bases with no gene match: 15. There are 18 residues in the CDR3. Germline CDR1 LNHDA, CDR2 SQIVND (reference sequence). The CDR3 DNA sequence: TGTGCCAGTACTCTTTTCCCGACTAGCGGGGAAGGGACCGGGGAGCTGTTTTTT. This sequence encodes CASTLFPTSGEGTGELFF.

J is TRBJ1-2 and V is TRBV6-5; 8 nucleotides line up with TRBD1. CDR3 length equals 14 residues. Germline V CDR1 and CDR2: MNHEY, SVGAGI. V was clipped by 2 bases and J by 7 bases; unmatched bases: 6. The CDR3 sequence is CASSYLGQGSGYTF. The CDR3, as DNA: TGTGCCAGCAGTTACCTCGGACAGGGAAGTGGCTACACCTTC.

This chain joins TRBV15 and TRBJ1-2; D ambiguous. The length of the CDR3 is 15 residues. V was pared by 5 bases and J by 4 bases, with 17 bases between. Germline V CDR1 and CDR2: LNHNV, YYDKDF (reference sequence). The CDR3 loop is CATSPGGFTGYGYTF. CDR3 in DNA: TGTGCCACCAGCCCAGGTGGGTTTACGGGCTATGGCTACACCTTC.

About this clone: The sample has other DNA sequences that encode this CDR3 too. The chain couples TRBV4-3 to TRBJ2-3; D might be TRBD2 (6 bases). The V end was cut by 1 base, the J end by 3 bases, with 11 bases between. This CDR3 has 15 amino acids. Per germline, CDR1 LGHNA and CDR2 YSLEER. Here the CDR3 DNA reads TGCGCCAGCAGCCAAGGAGGAGGGAGTACAGATACGCAGTATTTT. This translates into CASSQGGGSTDTQYF.

The chain joins TRBV6-5 to TRBJ2-1; TRBD1 is a possible D gene (5 bases). Germline CDR1 reads MNHEY; CDR2 reads SVGAGI. V was shortened by 0 bases and J by 6 bases, with 9 bases between the two germline ends. The CDR3 consists of 14 residues. The CDR3, as DNA: TGTGCCAGCAGTTACTCCGGCGACAGCAATGAGCAGTTCTTC. Its protein product is CASSYSGDSNEQFF.

CDR3: CASSQGQGFYEQYF. The CDR3 DNA follows: TGCGCCAGCAGCCAAGGGCAGGGGTTCTACGAGCAGTACTTC. The genes are TRBV4-1 and TRBJ2-7, with a possible D match to TRBD1 (6 bases). Germline V gives CDR1 MGHRA, CDR2 YSYEKL. The V gene lost 1 base and the J gene lost 3 bases, with 10 bases spanning the gap. The CDR3 contains 14 residues.

The chain carries TRBV5-1 and TRBJ2-7; 7 bases are a match to TRBD1. The V segment lost 3 bases and the J segment 2 bases; nucleotides outside the gene matches: 11. The CDR3 sequence is 16 residues long. Germline-derived CDR1 and CDR2 are SGHRS and YFSETQ. The CDR3 DNA reads TGCGCCAGCAGCTCCGTACCGGGACAGCCAACCTACGAGCAGTACTTC. This sequence encodes CASSSVPGQPTYEQYF.

About this clone itself: An end of the junction differs from the germline gene, which may be a read error. This chain links TRBV7-7 with TRBJ2-7; TRBD2 aligns across 15 bases. CDR1 is SSHAT, CDR2 FNYEAQ, per germline (reference sequence). The CDR3 spans 16 residues. CDR3 nucleotides: TGTGCTAGCAGCTTAGAAGGACTAGCGGGAGGGTACGAGCAGTACTTC. Translated, it gives CASSLEGLAGGYEQYF.

The CDR3 nucleotides are TGTGCCAGCCGAGGGACTAGCGGGAGCGCAGATACGCAGTATTTT. Amino acids: CASRGTSGSADTQYF. This chain uses TRBV6-1 with TRBJ2-3; 14 positions match TRBD2. Unmatched junction bases numbered 5, after V lost 8 bases and J lost 4 bases. CDR1 is MNHNS, CDR2 SASEGT, per germline. The CDR3 loop spans 15 amino acids.

The chain recombines TRBV7-4 with TRBJ1-5; 7 bases line up with TRBD1. J gave up 0 bases and V 5 bases, and 16 bases lay outside the gene matches. Germline CDR1 is SGHVT and CDR2 is SQSDAQ. The length of the CDR3 is 19 residues. The CDR3 reads CASSLHFRDSPHSNQPQHF. CDR3 nucleotides: TGTGCCAGCAGCCTACACTTCCGGGACAGCCCCCATAGCAATCAGCCCCAGCATTTT. Based on the CDR3 plus reference TRBV7-4 and TRBJ1-5, the full variable domain is GAGVSQSPRYKVAKRGRDVALRCDSISGHVTLYWYRQTLGQGSEVLTYSQSDAQRDKSGRPSGRFSAERPERSVSTLKIQRTEQGDSAVYLCASSLHFRDSPHSNQPQHFGDGTRLSIL.

The J gene is TRBJ1-5, the V gene TRBV5-6, with unresolved D. The V gene's germline CDR1 is SGHDT and CDR2 YYEEEE. Trimming left V 1 base short and J 1 base short, with 9 bases between. There are 15 residues in the CDR3. The CDR3 DNA reads as TGTGCCAGCAGCTTGTCTGGCAGCAGCAATCAGCCCCAGCATTTT. Amino acids: CASSLSGSSNQPQHF.

The chain carries TRBV29-1 and TRBJ2-2, with D possibly being TRBD1 (6 bases). The CDR3 contains 13 residues. Deletions cut 3 bases from V and 9 bases from J, with 14 bases between. In germline, CDR1 is SQVTM, CDR2 ANQGSEA. CDR3 nucleotides: TGCAGCGTTGATAAGGCAGGGGACAGGGAGCTGTTTTTT. Translation: CSVDKAGDRELFF.

The V and J genes are TRBV30 and TRBJ2-5, with 7 bases that match TRBD1. The germline CDR1 and CDR2 sequences are GTSNPN and SVGIG (reference sequence). Unmatched junction bases numbered 10, after V lost 0 bases and J lost 3 bases. The CDR3 consists of 16 residues. The CDR3 spells CAWSVQGPGTEETQYF. Here the CDR3 DNA reads TGTGCCTGGAGTGTACAGGGTCCCGGGACAGAAGAGACCCAGTACTTC.

The V call is TRBV28, the J call TRBJ1-1; weak D call: TRBD1 (5 bases). Germline V lookup: CDR1 MDHEN, CDR2 SYDVKM. Trimming removed 3 bases from V and 1 base from J, with 12 bases in between. The CDR3 totals 15 residues. The CDR3 DNA reads TGTGCCAGCAGTTTGATGGACGGGGCGAACACTGAAGCTTTCTTT. This translates into CASSLMDGANTEAFF.

CDR3 nucleotide sequence: TGTGCCAGCAGTTTACAGGGACATAATTCACCCCTCCACTTT. Its translation is CASSLQGHNSPLHF. This sequence joins TRBV28 and TRBJ1-6; perhaps TRBD1 as D (5 bases). This CDR3 has 14 amino acids. V dropped 2 bases and J dropped 5 bases, with 7 bases sitting between them. CDR1 is MDHEN, CDR2 SYDVKM, per germline.

The rearrangement joins TRBV28 to TRBJ2-5, with D perhaps TRBD1 (6 bases). The DNA end favors TRBJ2-7, so the J call may be wrong. The CDR3 has 16 residues. Germline CDR1 is MDHEN and CDR2 is SYDVKM. CDR3 DNA: TGTGCCAGCAGTGGGGGCCGGGACACTATGACCTACGAGCAGTACTTC. Its protein is CASSGGRDTMTYEQYF.

This sequence joins TRBV6-5 and TRBJ2-7, with TRBD1 matching over 11 bases. Germline CDR1 and CDR2: MNHEY and SVGAGI. The CDR3 covers 15 residues. J lost 3 bases, V lost 6 bases, and 7 bases had no gene match. DNA of the CDR3: TGTGCCAGCAGGGGCGTAGGGACAGGGGGCTACGAGCAGTACTTC. Protein sequence: CASRGVGTGGYEQYF.

This CDR3 is CASSQDRATYNEQFF. Written as DNA, the CDR3 is TGTGCCAGCAGCCAAGACAGGGCTACGTACAATGAGCAGTTCTTC. V gene TRBV5-5 combines with J gene TRBJ2-1, with 7 positions matching TRBD1. Germline-derived CDR1 and CDR2 are SGHKS and YYEKEE (reference sequence). V lost 4 bases and J lost 4; bases outside the gene matches: 8. This CDR3 contains 15 residues.

In the case of this clone: Germline and junction disagree at one end, which may indicate a read error. The chain joins TRBV10-2 to TRBJ2-5, with D possibly matching TRBD2 (5 bases). This CDR3 is built from 12 residues. The germline gives CDR1 WSHSY, CDR2 SAAADI. Here the CDR3 DNA reads TGCGCCAGCAGTGATCTAGCCCAAGAGGTGAACTTC. It specifies CASSDLAQEVNF.

The chain recombines TRBV5-6 with TRBJ2-2; TRBD1 agrees at 8 bases. The V gene end was trimmed by 3 bases and the J gene end by 9 bases; junction bases not matched to a gene: 10. Germline V gene sequence: CDR1 SGHDT, CDR2 YYEEEE. The CDR3 consists of 15 residues. CDR3 sequence (DNA): TGTGCCAGCAGCTACGGGACAGGTCAGGGAAGGGAGCTGTTTTTT. Translation: CASSYGTGQGRELFF.

The rearrangement joins TRBV5-5 to TRBJ2-5; TRBD1 matches 8 bases. The CDR3 consists of 14 residues. Unmatched junction bases numbered 5, after V lost 4 bases and J lost 3 bases. Germline CDR1 is SGHKS and CDR2 is YYEKEE (reference sequence). The CDR3, as DNA: TGTGCCAGCAGCGGAACAGGGGGAGAAGAGACCCAGTACTTC. It codes for CASSGTGGEETQYF.

V and J are TRBV5-1 and TRBJ2-1; TRBD2 aligns across 8 bases. The CDR3 runs to 16 residues. Germline V gene sequence: CDR1 SGHRS, CDR2 YFSETQ. The ends lost 4 bases at V and 6 bases at J; junction bases unmatched: 12. CDR3 DNA sequence: TGCGCCAGCAGCCCGCCCCCTCGCGGGGGGCCCAATGAGCAGTTCTTC. As protein: CASSPPPRGGPNEQFF.